This T cell receptor (beta chain) was identified during a study of blood T cells in healthy people across ages. In the study overall: Template switching caught about one barcoded beta molecule for each two T cells. Study-level results: Without sorted subsets, naive and antigen-experienced compartments could not be conclusively compared.

Trimming pared 0 bases from V and 5 bases from J, leaving 7 bases between. CDR3 length: 12 amino acids. Per germline, CDR1 DFQATT and CDR2 SNEGSKA (reference sequence). Turning to this clonotype: What it recognizes is unknown.

A second about 7 to 11 cycle PCR used barcoded and J-beta primers. Each cDNA molecule received a tag from a template-switch adaptor that had 12 random nucleotides. TCRdb re-derived calls from the 5' RACE reads in MiXCR, one entry per CDR3 protein. The repertoire has around 1.5 million distinct CDR3 sequences, about 35% of them found once; the top ten carry about 11%. The sequencing sample was made of blood. The clonotype originates from a woman under 40 in good health. This chain joins TRBV20-1 and TRBJ1-2; D uncertain. CDR3 sequence: CSARDSEYGYTF. Here the CDR3 DNA reads TGCAGTGCTAGAGATTCGGAGTATGGCTACACCTTC.